A single sample is the source of the 26 T cell receptor beta chains below, sequenced in a study of blood T cell repertoires in COVID-19. The data were produced by immunoSEQ multiplex PCR, yet TCRdb's version contains in-frame clones alone and is incomplete. Counted here are under 70,000 clones, about 70% occurring once; the ten biggest clones make up around 14%. What was sequenced was peripheral blood. The receptor source for this set is a woman aged 70-85 years with acute or convalescent COVID-19.

This clone was recorded a few times. This chain joins TRBV6-6 and TRBJ1-2; D ambiguous. This CDR3 contains 14 residues. CDR1 is MNHNY and CDR2 is SVGAGI in the germline V gene (reference sequence). The germline V and J ends were trimmed by 5 bases and 5 bases, with 15 bases remaining between them. The CDR3 sequence is CASSVRGASYGYTF. CDR3 nucleotides: TGTGCCAGCAGTGTCCGGGGTGCATCGTATGGCTACACCTTC.

The chain carries TRBV30 and TRBJ1-2; 7 bases line up with TRBD1. V was clipped by 8 bases and J by 4 bases; unmatched bases: 10. CDR3 size: 13 residues. Germline CDR1 reads GTSNPN; CDR2 reads SVGIG (reference sequence). DNA of the CDR3: TGTGCCAGCGAATCGACAGGGTCCTATGGCTACACCTTC. It specifies CASESTGSYGYTF.

V usage is TRBV4-1 and J usage is TRBJ2-2, with D unclear. Trimming removed 3 bases from V and 0 bases from J, with 8 bases in between. Germline assignment: CDR1 MGHRA and CDR2 YSYEKL. CDR3 size: 15 residues. The CDR3 sequence: CASSHPVANTGELFF. The CDR3 DNA reads as TGCGCCAGCAGCCACCCGGTTGCGAACACCGGGGAGCTGTTTTTT.

CDR3 sequence (DNA): TGCGCCAGCAGTCAGACAGGAACCTATGGCTACACCTTC. It yields the protein CASSQTGTYGYTF. The chain recombines TRBV4-1 with TRBJ1-2; TRBD1 is a possible D gene (6 bases). This CDR3 is built from 13 residues. Germline CDR1 reads MGHRA; CDR2 reads YSYEKL. Trimming left V 6 bases short and J 4 bases short, with 12 bases between.

The chain uses TRBV24-1 and TRBJ2-5; 10 nucleotides match TRBD2. J was trimmed by 2 bases and V by 2 bases; bases with no gene match: 4. The CDR3 runs to 16 residues. The germline V gene has CDR1 KGHDR and CDR2 SFDVKD. This chain's CDR3 is CATSDSGTSVQETQYF. CDR3 DNA sequence: TGTGCCACCAGTGATTCCGGGACTAGCGTTCAAGAGACCCAGTACTTC.

This clone came up a few times. The chain has TRBV6-5 and TRBJ1-3; perhaps TRBD1 as D (6 bases). V lost 6 bases and J lost 0, with 12 bases in between. This CDR3 has 15 residues. Germline assignment: CDR1 MNHEY and CDR2 SVGAGI. DNA of the CDR3: TGTGCCAGCAGCCCGGGGGGGGCCTCTGGAAACACCATATATTTT. It codes for CASSPGGASGNTIYF.

This clone has only one observation. CDR3 DNA sequence: TGCGCCAGCAGCTTCCTAGCGGGGGGCCCTTCCTACGAGCAGTACTTC. Translation gives CASSFLAGGPSYEQYF. The chain couples TRBV5-1 to TRBJ2-7, with 11 bases matching TRBD2. Trimming took 2 bases from V and 1 from J; bases not matched to a gene: 5. CDR3 length equals 16 residues. In germline, CDR1 is SGHRS, CDR2 YFSETQ.

V is TRBV29-1 and J is TRBJ1-1; D may be TRBD1 (6 bases). The CDR3 runs 12 residues. Germline V lookup: CDR1 SQVTM, CDR2 ANQGSEA. The ends were cut back, 7 bases at V and 1 base at J, with 10 bases in the middle. The CDR3 protein is CSAYRENTEAFF. The CDR3 region has the DNA TGCAGCGCATACAGGGAGAACACTGAAGCTTTCTTT.

The chain recombines TRBV5-8 with TRBJ1-5; tentative D call: TRBD1 (5 bases). Germline CDR1 SGHTS, CDR2 YDEGEE. The CDR3 sequence is 17 residues long. Trimming shortened V by 0 bases and J by 0 bases, and 13 bases separated the two germline ends. CDR3 sequence (DNA): TGTGCCAGCAGCTTGGCAGGGACTGCCGATAGCAATCAGCCCCAGCATTTT. Its translation is CASSLAGTADSNQPQHF.

The chain recombines TRBV19 with TRBJ1-5; 11 bases fit TRBD1. CDR3 length equals 16 residues. Germline V gene lookup returns CDR1 LNHDA and CDR2 SQIVND (reference sequence). Trimming cost V 10 bases and J 9 bases; bases outside gene matches: 17. The CDR3 sequence is CATGNRDRGSLAPQHF. The CDR3 nucleotides are TGTGCCACCGGGAACAGGGACAGGGGGTCGCTGGCGCCCCAGCATTTT. Together with reference TRBV19 and TRBJ1-5, the CDR3 gives the full variable domain: DGGITQSPKYLFRKEGQNVTLSCEQNLNHDAMYWYRQDPGQGLRLIYYSQIVNDFQKGDIAEGYSVSREKKESFPLTVTSAQKNPTAFYLCATGNRDRGSLAPQHFGDGTRLSIL.

The chain joins TRBV6-6 to TRBJ1-4; D remains unclear. Germline V lookup: CDR1 MNHNY, CDR2 SVGAGI (reference sequence). This CDR3 is 13 amino acids long. V was clipped by 7 bases and J by 5 bases, with 11 bases between them. The CDR3 is CASNRVPNEKLFF. DNA for the CDR3: TGTGCCAGCAACCGGGTCCCCAATGAAAAACTGTTTTTT.

The chain combines TRBV6-5 with TRBJ2-1, with 7 bases aligning to TRBD1. The length of the CDR3 is 12 residues. From germline, CDR1 is MNHEY and CDR2 SVGAGI. V was clipped by 6 bases and J by 7 bases; unmatched bases: 3. The CDR3, as DNA: TGTGCCAGCAGCCAACAGGGGAATGAGCAGTTCTTC. Amino acid sequence: CASSQQGNEQFF.

The chain carries TRBV4-2 and TRBJ1-5; D remains ambiguous. The CDR3 contains 15 residues. V gave up 4 bases and J gave up 3 bases, with 13 bases separating them. CDR1 and CDR2 from the germline V gene are LGHNA and YNFKEQ. The CDR3: CASSPGEKDNQPQHF. In nucleotides, the CDR3 is TGTGCCAGCAGCCCCGGGGAGAAAGACAATCAGCCCCAGCATTTT.

This clone was seen ten or more times. This chain uses TRBV6-1 with TRBJ2-1; the D is unclear. The germline gives CDR1 MNHNS, CDR2 SASEGT. With 3 bases removed from V and 6 bases from J, the gap between germline ends came to 12 bases. The CDR3 extends over 14 amino acids. The DNA of the CDR3 is TGTGCCAGCAGTGATGGTGAGGAATTCAATGAGCAGTTCTTC. Encoded protein: CASSDGEEFNEQFF.

V usage is TRBV5-4 and J usage is TRBJ2-5, with a tentative D call TRBD2 (6 bases). CDR1 is SGHNT and CDR2 is YYREEE in the germline V gene (reference sequence). Trimming stripped 4 bases from V and 5 bases from J, with 18 bases between. This CDR3 has 15 residues. This CDR3 reads CASSLGLQPQETQYF. CDR3 bases: TGTGCCAGCAGCCTGGGACTCCAGCCTCAGGAGACCCAGTACTTC.

This sequence joins TRBV3-1 (or the pseudogene TRBV3-2) and TRBJ1-2; perhaps TRBD1 as D (5 bases). V was trimmed by 7 bases and J by 7 bases, leaving 16 bases between them. Germline V gene sequence: CDR1 LGHDT, CDR2 YNNKEL (reference sequence). This CDR3 contains 13 residues. The CDR3, as DNA: TGTGCCAGCACCCAGGGAGGGAGGGGTGGCTACACCTTC. Its protein is CASTQGGRGGYTF.

With regard to this clone: The junction differs from germline at one of its ends, possibly a read error. V is TRBV7-2 and J is TRBJ1-1; TRBD1 is a possible D gene (6 bases). From germline, CDR1 is SGHTA and CDR2 FQGNSA. The CDR3 runs to 15 residues. CDR3 in DNA: TGTGCCAGCAGCACGGGGGGCAGGGTGAAGACTGAAGCTTTCTTT. It translates to CASSTGGRVKTEAFF.

The chain recombines TRBV7-2 with TRBJ1-1; the D is unclear. V was clipped by 0 bases and J by 11 bases, with 16 bases between them. The CDR3 is made up of 14 amino acids. Germline lookup yields CDR1 SGHTA and CDR2 FQGNSA. CDR3 nucleotides: TGTGCCAGCAGCTTAGCACCCGACGCCCGGCGGGCTTTCTTT. The encoded protein is CASSLAPDARRAFF.

The CDR3 loop is CATSDSDRIYNEQFF. As DNA, the CDR3 is TGTGCCACCAGTGATTCGGACAGGATATACAATGAGCAGTTCTTC. The V gene is TRBV24-1, the J gene TRBJ2-1; 7 positions agree with TRBD1. CDR1 and CDR2 from the germline V gene are KGHDR and SFDVKD. This CDR3 region has 15 residues. V trimming: 2 bases; J trimming: 4 bases; junction bases outside the gene matches: 4.

The rearrangement joins TRBV19 to TRBJ1-1; tentatively, D is TRBD1 (6 bases). The germline gives CDR1 LNHDA, CDR2 SQIVND (reference sequence). The CDR3 spans 13 residues. The V gene lost 6 bases and the J gene lost 7 bases, with 15 bases spanning the gap. The CDR3 DNA is TGTGCCAGTAGGACAGGAGAAACACGTGAAGCTTTCTTT. Translating it yields CASRTGETREAFF.

The chain is built from TRBV6-5 and TRBJ1-6; unclear D gene. Germline V gene lookup returns CDR1 MNHEY and CDR2 SVGAGI. V gave up 8 bases and J gave up 5 bases, with 10 bases separating them. The CDR3 extends over 13 amino acids. The CDR3 nucleotides are TGTGCCAGCGGGGAGCGCGATAATTCACCCCTCCACTTT. Translating it yields CASGERDNSPLHF.

V usage is TRBV12-3 or TRBV12-4 and J usage is TRBJ2-5; the match to TRBD1 covers 9 bases. CDR3 length: 13 amino acids. V shed 5 bases, J shed 4 bases, and the junction held 2 bases outside the gene matches. The DNA of the CDR3 is TGTGCCAGCAGTCTGGACAGGGGAGAGACCCAGTACTTC. It is translated as CASSLDRGETQYF.

This clone was picked up one time. CDR3 nucleotide sequence: TGTGCCACCAGTACAACAGGGAGGGTCGGGGAGCTGTTTTTT. This translates into CATSTTGRVGELFF. The chain combines TRBV24-1 with TRBJ2-2, with D possibly TRBD2 on 7 matching bases. The V gene's germline CDR1 is KGHDR and CDR2 SFDVKD. V dropped 6 bases and J dropped 7 bases, with 14 bases sitting between them. The CDR3 has 14 residues.

The chain links TRBV5-1 to TRBJ2-7; a weak D match, TRBD2 (5 bases). Per the germline V gene, CDR1 is SGHRS and CDR2 is YFSETQ. V lost 2 bases to trimming and J lost 0 bases, with 9 bases between them. The CDR3 contains 14 residues. The CDR3 DNA follows: TGCGCCAGCAGCTTAATGGGGAGCTCCTACGAGCAGTACTTC. Translation: CASSLMGSSYEQYF. Drawing the rest from reference TRBV5-1 and TRBJ2-7, the complete variable domain is KAGVTQTPRYLIKTRGQQVTLSCSPISGHRSVSWYQQTPGQGLQFLFEYFSETQRNKGNFPGRFSGRQFSNSRSEMNVSTLELGDSALYLCASSLMGSSYEQYFGPGTRLTVT.

The chain employs TRBV3-1 (or the pseudogene TRBV3-2) and TRBJ1-5; D gene ambiguous. This CDR3 has 16 amino acids. Trimming took 1 base from V and 0 from J, leaving 10 bases between them. CDR1 is LGHDT and CDR2 is YNNKEL in the germline V gene (reference sequence). The CDR3, as DNA: TGTGCCAGCAGCCAAGGTACACCGGGTAGCAATCAGCCCCAGCATTTT. This codes for CASSQGTPGSNQPQHF.

This chain uses TRBV4-1 with TRBJ2-2, with 11 nucleotides matching TRBD2. CDR1 and CDR2 (germline): MGHRA, YSYEKL. V shed 2 bases, J shed 4 bases, and the junction held 9 bases outside the gene matches. This CDR3 is 18 amino acids long. CDR3 bases: TGCGCCAGCAGCCAAAGAACCGCCGGGACTAGCGGCACCGGGGAGCTGTTTTTT. It codes for CASSQRTAGTSGTGELFF.